This paragraph covers one T cell receptor beta chain sequence. The record originates from a study of control samples from healthy donors and cancer patients. TCRdb's table, derived via immunoSEQ multiplex PCR, lists solely in-frame clones and lacks some. The sample consists of under 65,000 clones, 80% to 90% of them appearing once. V was pared by 5 bases and J by 4 bases, with 8 bases between. CDR3 length equals 12 residues. The gene calls are TRBV12-3 or TRBV12-4 and TRBJ1-2; no firm D call. This sequence was found in a woman in her fifties or sixties with lung cancer. Sequenced input: PBMCs. The CDR3: CASSPFSYGYTF. The CDR3 bases are TGTGCCAGCAGTCCCTTTTCCTATGGCTACACCTTC.